A single sample is the source of the 30 T cell receptor beta chains below, sequenced in a study of blood T cell repertoires in COVID-19. TCRdb's copy holds only in-frame clones and misses some; the assay was immunoSEQ multiplex PCR. The sample lists about 41,000 clones, over 80% occurring once. The sample was peripheral blood. These receptor sequences come from a woman older than 75 with acute or convalescent COVID-19.

The table lists this clone with many counts. This sequence joins TRBV11-3 and TRBJ1-2; perhaps TRBD1 as D (5 bases). Trimming took off 3 bases at V and 2 bases at J, with 16 bases between the two ends. CDR3 length: 16 residues. Per the germline V gene, CDR1 is SGHNT and CDR2 is YENEEA. CDR3 bases: TGTGCCAGCAGCTTGGAGGGGAGACAAGGGAACTATGGCTACACCTTC. This encodes CASSLEGRQGNYGYTF.

The chain employs TRBV5-6 and TRBJ2-3, with D possibly matching TRBD1 (5 bases). V lost 4 bases and J 2 bases, leaving 14 bases between the germline ends. In germline, CDR1 is SGHDT, CDR2 YYEEEE. CDR3 length equals 15 residues. In DNA form, the CDR3 reads TGTGCCAGCAGCGCCGTGGGCAGGGACACAGATACGCAGTATTTT. Encoded protein: CASSAVGRDTDTQYF.

The rearrangement uses TRBV10-3 and TRBJ1-2; 10 bases map to TRBD1. Germline CDR1 ENHRY, CDR2 SYGVKD. The CDR3 extends over 14 amino acids. V lost 10 bases and J lost 8; bases outside the gene matches: 13. The CDR3 is CATGEGTGVSGYTF. CDR3 nucleotides: TGTGCCACCGGGGAGGGGACAGGGGTTTCCGGCTACACCTTC.

The chain joins TRBV6-5 to TRBJ1-2; D ambiguous. The CDR3 runs 13 residues. Trimming pared 10 bases from V and 6 bases from J, leaving 18 bases between. The V gene's germline CDR1 is MNHEY and CDR2 SVGAGI. CDR3 sequence (DNA): TGTGCCACGGCAGGATATCGTATTGATGGCTACACCTTC. It yields the protein CATAGYRIDGYTF.

The chain combines TRBV7-2 with TRBJ2-2; D ambiguous. This CDR3 region has 16 residues. The V end was cut by 6 bases, the J end by 4 bases, with 18 bases between. Germline V CDR1 and CDR2: SGHTA, FQGNSA. CDR3 loop: CASSYSSRVGTGELFF. CDR3 DNA sequence: TGTGCCAGCAGTTATTCGAGCCGGGTGGGCACCGGGGAGCTGTTTTTT.

The chain recombines TRBV19 with TRBJ1-1, with D possibly matching TRBD1 (5 bases). Germline-derived CDR1 and CDR2 are LNHDA and SQIVND (reference sequence). This CDR3 is built from 14 residues. Trimming cost V 4 bases and J 2 bases, with 11 bases left between them. The DNA for the CDR3 is TGTGCCAGTAGTAACCAGGGAAGAAACACTGAAGCTTTCTTT. It translates to CASSNQGRNTEAFF.

The chain couples TRBV24-1 to TRBJ2-5, with D maybe TRBD2 (6 bases). The CDR3 loop spans 14 amino acids. Germline CDR1 is KGHDR and CDR2 is SFDVKD. V shed 0 bases and J shed 3 bases, with 7 bases lying between them. DNA for the CDR3: TGTGCCACCAGTGATTTGCGGGGGAAAGAGACCCAGTACTTC. Its translation: CATSDLRGKETQYF.

The chain employs TRBV7-2 and TRBJ2-3, with 11 bases lining up with TRBD2. Germline V gives CDR1 SGHTA, CDR2 FQGNSA. The J segment lost 2 bases and the V segment lost 6 bases, leaving 10 bases of the junction unmatched. The CDR3 contains 17 residues. In DNA form, the CDR3 reads TGTGCCAGCAGATCGCTAGCGGGGGGAGGTATCACAGATACGCAGTATTTT. Amino acids: CASRSLAGGGITDTQYF.

The count of this clone is one. The rearrangement links TRBV30 to TRBJ1-6; D is unclear. Trimming removed 3 bases from V and 7 bases from J, with 13 bases in between. In germline, CDR1 is GTSNPN, CDR2 SVGIG (reference sequence). The CDR3 loop spans 14 amino acids. The CDR3 DNA is TGTGCCTGGAGAGGAGGTTACCCCAATTCACCCCTCCACTTT. It codes for CAWRGGYPNSPLHF.

V gene TRBV25-1 combines with J gene TRBJ1-1; D remains unclear. This CDR3 has 13 amino acids. CDR1 and CDR2 (germline): MGHDK, SYGVNS. Trimming stripped 0 bases from V and 3 bases from J, with 5 bases between. Written as DNA, the CDR3 is TGTGCCAGCAGTGAATATCGGGACACTGAAGCTTTCTTT. Protein product: CASSEYRDTEAFF.

The V gene is TRBV13, the J gene TRBJ2-1, with unresolved D. The CDR3 contains 11 residues. V was pared by 5 bases and J by 10 bases, with 9 bases between. CDR1 is PRHDT, CDR2 FYEKMQ, per germline (reference sequence). DNA of the CDR3: TGTGCCAGCAGCGTAACCGGGGAGCAGTTCTTC. Protein sequence: CASSVTGEQFF.

The rearrangement uses TRBV10-1 and TRBJ2-7, with 9 bases lining up with TRBD2. Germline CDR1 WNHNN, CDR2 SYGVQD (reference sequence). The CDR3 runs to 18 residues. V shed 4 bases and J 2 bases; nucleotides not matched to a gene: 15. The CDR3 DNA reads as TGCGCCAGCAGTGTCATGCCGGCTAGCGGGGATGAAGCCTACGAGCAGTACTTC. It encodes CASSVMPASGDEAYEQYF.

J is TRBJ1-6 and V is TRBV4-1; possible D gene TRBD1, 6 bases. This CDR3 is built from 16 residues. Germline V lookup: CDR1 MGHRA, CDR2 YSYEKL. Trimming removed 2 bases from V and 7 bases from J, with 15 bases in between. The chain's CDR3 is CASSQHTDSRNSPLHF. The CDR3 nucleotides read TGCGCCAGCAGCCAACACACGGACAGTAGGAATTCACCCCTCCACTTT.

The chain joins TRBV12-5 to TRBJ2-5; 10 positions agree with TRBD2. Germline-derived CDR1 and CDR2 are LGHNT and FRNRAP. The CDR3 length is 13 residues. V dropped 6 bases and J dropped 2; count of bases not matched to a gene: 0. This CDR3 is CASGLAGQETQYF. CDR3 bases: TGTGCTAGTGGACTAGCGGGGCAAGAGACCCAGTACTTC.

This clone has a handful of counts. The chain combines TRBV18 with TRBJ2-1; 8 nucleotides align to TRBD2. Trimming at V came to 1 base and at J to 4 bases, leaving 9 bases not matched to a gene. The CDR3 sequence is 17 residues long. CDR1 and CDR2 (germline): KGHSH, LQKENI. The DNA of the CDR3 is TGTGCCAGCTCACCACTCCCCGCGGGGGGCCTATACAATGAGCAGTTCTTC. It is translated as CASSPLPAGGLYNEQFF.

The chain uses TRBV29-1 and TRBJ2-3; a possible D gene is TRBD2 (6 bases). The CDR3 is 13 amino acids. V lost 1 base and J lost 1, with 6 bases in between. Germline assignment: CDR1 SQVTM and CDR2 ANQGSEA. The CDR3, as DNA: TGCAGCGTTGAAGCTAGCGGCACAGATACGCAGTATTTT. Translation gives CSVEASGTDTQYF.

This chain connects TRBV2 to TRBJ2-5; D ambiguous. The germline V gene has CDR1 SNHLY and CDR2 FYNNEI. The CDR3 extends over 13 amino acids. Deletions cut 4 bases from V and 4 bases from J, with 10 bases between. Written as DNA, the CDR3 is TGTGCCAGCAGTGGTGGCGGAACAGAGACCCAGTACTTC. Protein sequence: CASSGGGTETQYF.

The CDR3 region is CASSPGLAGGWNEQFF. CDR3 nucleotides: TGTGCCAGTAGTCCCGGACTAGCGGGGGGTTGGAATGAGCAGTTCTTC. J is TRBJ2-1 and V is TRBV19; 14 positions match TRBD2. The ends lost 5 bases at V and 7 bases at J; junction bases unmatched: 7. Per the germline V gene, CDR1 is LNHDA and CDR2 is SQIVND (reference sequence). This CDR3 region has 16 residues.

This rearrangement joins TRBV11-2 to TRBJ2-7; maybe TRBD2 (7 bases). The CDR3 contains 14 residues. Germline CDR1 is SGHAT and CDR2 is FQNNGV. V lost 1 base to trimming and J lost 7 bases, with 14 bases between them. In DNA form, the CDR3 reads TGTGCCAGCAGCTTAGGGGGGGGACACCAAGAGCAGTACTTC. This sequence encodes CASSLGGGHQEQYF.

The V call is TRBV3-1 (or the pseudogene TRBV3-2), the J call TRBJ2-1; unclear D gene. The CDR3 is made up of 12 amino acids. CDR1 LGHDT and CDR2 YNNKEL come from the germline V gene (reference sequence). V lost 8 bases and J lost 10, with 15 bases in between. The CDR3 sequence is CASCGPAGEQFF. CDR3 DNA: TGTGCCAGCTGTGGGCCGGCTGGGGAGCAGTTCTTC.

V gene TRBV28 combines with J gene TRBJ1-5; 8 bases are shared with TRBD1. Germline loops: CDR1 MDHEN, CDR2 SYDVKM. The length of the CDR3 is 15 residues. After removal of 5 bases from V and 7 bases from J, the junction contained 10 bases not matched to a gene. CDR3 sequence (DNA): TGTGCCAGCAGTCACCTCCCGGGACAGGTCCAGCCCCAGCATTTT. It specifies CASSHLPGQVQPQHF.

DNA for the CDR3: TGTGCCAGCAGCGGAGCCAGGGGGATCGGTCAGCCCCAGCATTTT. Protein product: CASSGARGIGQPQHF. The rearrangement uses TRBV7-9 and TRBJ1-5, with TRBD1 identical over 7 bases. V lost 5 bases and J lost 6; bases outside the gene matches: 10. From germline, CDR1 is SEHNR and CDR2 FQNEAQ (reference sequence). This CDR3 is 15 amino acids long.

This clone has only a few counts. The chain has TRBV6-5 and TRBJ1-2; TRBD1 matches at 8 bases. The CDR3 spans 15 residues. CDR1 is MNHEY, CDR2 SVGAGI, per germline. After removal of 8 bases from V and 4 bases from J, the junction contained 12 bases not matched to a gene. DNA for the CDR3: TGTGCCAGCGGCCCGCCGGACAGGGAAGGCTATGGCTACACCTTC. Protein sequence: CASGPPDREGYGYTF.

This rearrangement joins TRBV6-6 to TRBJ2-1, with TRBD1 matching over 7 bases. CDR3 length: 17 residues. The V gene's germline CDR1 is MNHNY and CDR2 SVGAGI (reference sequence). J gave up 0 bases and V 5 bases, and 10 bases lay outside the gene matches. This CDR3 is CASSPRNRGISYNEQFF. For the CDR3, the DNA is TGTGCCAGCAGTCCGCGAAACAGGGGAATCTCCTACAATGAGCAGTTCTTC.

The rearrangement joins TRBV3-1 (or the pseudogene TRBV3-2) to TRBJ2-5, with a tentative D call TRBD1 (5 bases). With 4 bases removed from V and 5 bases from J, the gap between germline ends came to 17 bases. Germline V gene lookup returns CDR1 LGHDT and CDR2 YNNKEL (reference sequence). The CDR3 consists of 15 residues. The CDR3 spells CASSRATWGVETQYF. The CDR3 coding sequence is TGTGCCAGCAGCCGAGCCACATGGGGCGTTGAGACCCAGTACTTC.

The chain carries TRBV28 and TRBJ1-4, with 10 bases matching TRBD1. The V gene's germline CDR1 is MDHEN and CDR2 SYDVKM. V was clipped by 6 bases and J by 8 bases; unmatched bases: 9. This CDR3 region has 15 residues. Here the CDR3 reads CASSLTGQGREKLFF. In DNA form, the CDR3 reads TGTGCCAGCAGCTTAACGGGACAGGGGAGGGAAAAACTGTTTTTT.

This chain links TRBV6-1 with TRBJ1-1, with TRBD1 matching over 7 bases. CDR3 length: 15 residues. Germline V CDR1 and CDR2: MNHNS, SASEGT. The V segment lost 1 base and the J segment 1 base; nucleotides outside the gene matches: 3. The CDR3 bases are TGTGCCAGCAGTGAAGTGGGACAGCAGAACACTGAAGCTTTCTTT. It yields the protein CASSEVGQQNTEAFF.

The V and J genes are TRBV7-9 and TRBJ2-1, with 9 positions matching TRBD2. Germline CDR1 is SEHNR and CDR2 is FQNEAQ (reference sequence). Trimming removed 3 bases from V and 3 bases from J; junction bases left unmatched: 6. This CDR3 is 16 amino acids long. CDR3 in amino acids: CASSFVGGGVYNEQFF. The CDR3 DNA follows: TGTGCCAGCAGCTTCGTGGGCGGGGGGGTCTACAATGAGCAGTTCTTC.

This chain uses TRBV7-2 with TRBJ1-2; D not resolved. In germline, CDR1 is SGHTA, CDR2 FQGNSA. Trimming cost V 0 bases and J 7 bases, with 12 bases left between them. The CDR3 extends over 14 amino acids. The CDR3, as DNA: TGTGCCAGCAGCTTAGCGCGGGAAAGGGCTGGCTACACCTTC. This sequence encodes CASSLARERAGYTF. Combining the CDR3 with reference TRBV7-2 and TRBJ1-2 gives the whole variable domain GAGVSQSPSNKVTEKGKDVELRCDPISGHTALYWYRQSLGQGLEFLIYFQGNSAPDKSGLPSDRFSAERTGGSVSTLTIQRTQQEDSAVYLCASSLARERAGYTFGSGTRLTVV.

This chain connects TRBV11-3 to TRBJ2-2; D call uncertain. The CDR3 loop spans 15 amino acids. Trimming shortened V by 1 base and J by 2 bases, and 8 bases separated the two germline ends. Germline V gene lookup returns CDR1 SGHNT and CDR2 YENEEA. The CDR3 sequence: CASSLGNSNTGELFF. The CDR3 coding sequence is TGTGCCAGCAGCTTAGGGAACAGCAACACCGGGGAGCTGTTTTTT. The whole variable domain, remainder taken from reference TRBV11-3 and TRBJ2-2, is EAGVVQSPRYKIIEKKQPVAFWCNPISGHNTLYWYLQNLGQGPELLIRYENEEAVDDSQLPKDRFSAERLKGVDSTLKIQPAELGDSAVYLCASSLGNSNTGELFFGEGSRLTVL.